This TCR beta chain was documented in a study of shared T cell receptors in the human thymus. Repertoires were generated with immunoSEQ multiplex PCR, while TCRdb's copy carries only in-frame clones and drops some. Of roughly 560,000 clones in the sample, about four fifths were seen once. Trimming shortened V by 5 bases and J by 6 bases, and 5 bases separated the two germline ends. CDR1 and CDR2 (germline): DFQATT, SNEGSKA (reference sequence). This CDR3 is built from 10 residues. Another study also made use of these data, one on human thymus T cells. That study reports: The source of the thymus tissue was resections taken during corrective heart surgery. Highly overlapping thymic repertoires among unrelated individuals were reported in related research.

The clonotype originates from a boy less than two years old with a congenital heart defect. The sequenced sample was thymocytes. V is TRBV20-1 and J is TRBJ2-1; D remains ambiguous. The CDR3 DNA reads as TGCAGTGCTCGGAGCAATGAGCAGTTCTTC. Amino acid sequence: CSARSNEQFF.